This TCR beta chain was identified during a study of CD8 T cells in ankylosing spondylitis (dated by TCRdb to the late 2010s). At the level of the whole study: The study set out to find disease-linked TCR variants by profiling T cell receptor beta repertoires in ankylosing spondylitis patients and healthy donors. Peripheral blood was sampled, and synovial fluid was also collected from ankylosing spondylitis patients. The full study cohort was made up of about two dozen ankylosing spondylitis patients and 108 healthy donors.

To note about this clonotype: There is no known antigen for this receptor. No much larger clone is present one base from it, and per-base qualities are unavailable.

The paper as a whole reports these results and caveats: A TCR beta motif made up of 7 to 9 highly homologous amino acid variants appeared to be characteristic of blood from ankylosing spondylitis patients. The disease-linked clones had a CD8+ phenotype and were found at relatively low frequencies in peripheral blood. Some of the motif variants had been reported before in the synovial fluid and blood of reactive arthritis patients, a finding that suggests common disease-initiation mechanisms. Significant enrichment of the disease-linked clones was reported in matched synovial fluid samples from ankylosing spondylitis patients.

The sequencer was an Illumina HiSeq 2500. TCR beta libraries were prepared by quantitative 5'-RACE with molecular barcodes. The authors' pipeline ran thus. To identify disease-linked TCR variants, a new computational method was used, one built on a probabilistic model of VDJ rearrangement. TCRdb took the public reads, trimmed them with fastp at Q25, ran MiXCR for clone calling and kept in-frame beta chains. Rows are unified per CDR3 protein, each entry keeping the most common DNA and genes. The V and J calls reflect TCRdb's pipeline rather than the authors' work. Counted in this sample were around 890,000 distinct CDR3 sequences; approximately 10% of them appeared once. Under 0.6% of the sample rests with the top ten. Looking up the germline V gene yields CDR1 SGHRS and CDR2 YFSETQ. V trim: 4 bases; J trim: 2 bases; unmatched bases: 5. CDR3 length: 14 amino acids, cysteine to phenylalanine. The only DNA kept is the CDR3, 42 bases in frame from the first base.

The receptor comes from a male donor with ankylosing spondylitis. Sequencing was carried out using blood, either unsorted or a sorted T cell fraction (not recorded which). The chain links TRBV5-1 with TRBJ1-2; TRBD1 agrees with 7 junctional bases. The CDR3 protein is CASSDVQGNYGYTF. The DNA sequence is TGCGCCAGCAGCGACGTACAGGGGAACTATGGCTACACCTTC.